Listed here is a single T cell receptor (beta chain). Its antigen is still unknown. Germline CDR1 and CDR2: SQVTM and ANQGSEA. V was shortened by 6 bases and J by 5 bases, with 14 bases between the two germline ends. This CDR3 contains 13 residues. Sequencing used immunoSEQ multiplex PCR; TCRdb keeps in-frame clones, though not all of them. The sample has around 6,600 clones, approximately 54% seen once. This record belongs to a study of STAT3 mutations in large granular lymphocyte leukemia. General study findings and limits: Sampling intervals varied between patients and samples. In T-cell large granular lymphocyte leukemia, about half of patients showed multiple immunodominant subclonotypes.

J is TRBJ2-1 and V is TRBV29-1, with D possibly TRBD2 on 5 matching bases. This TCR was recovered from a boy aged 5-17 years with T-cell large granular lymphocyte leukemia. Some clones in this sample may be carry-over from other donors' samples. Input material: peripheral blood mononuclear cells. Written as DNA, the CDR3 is TGCAGCGTGCAAACTAGTTTCCACAATGAGCAGTTCTTC. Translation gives CSVQTSFHNEQFF.